This TCR beta chain originates from a study of shared clonotypes between healthy human individuals. CDR1 is SGHDT, CDR2 YYEEEE, per germline. The V end lost 0 bases, the J end lost 7 bases, and 10 bases lay between the germline ends. The CDR3 extends over 13 amino acids. Investigators spread the genomic DNA of each subset evenly over several immunoSEQ plates. Authors' processing steps: ImmunoSEQ only sent back junction sequences with no quality scores, so filtering was done differently. TCRdb's copy holds only in-frame clones and misses some; the assay was immunoSEQ multiplex PCR. V, J and clone size reflect that table, while D and trimming were determined from the DNA. The sample holds 2,500,000 or so clones, roughly 93% seen once.

The clonotype originates from a man between 18 and 29 years old in good health. Some clones in this sample may be carry-over from other donors' samples. The rearrangement uses TRBV5-6 and TRBJ1-2; D gene unclear. Sequencing used naive CD4+ T cells from PBMCs. Subset reported: CD45RA+ positively selected. The CDR3 nucleotides read TGTGCCAGCAGCTTGGTAGGTTTCGGTGGCTACACCTTC. Protein sequence: CASSLVGFGGYTF.